This T cell receptor beta chain is drawn from a study of OX40 agonist ivuxolimab in advanced cancers. About the study: Antecedent anti-PD-1, anti-PD-L1 or anti-CTLA-4 therapy was permissible, with under 50% having received some. Three patients responded partially, comprising one with hepatocellular carcinoma and two with cutaneous melanoma. The study's findings and limits: Among patients with partial responses at 0.1-3.0 mg/kg, clonal expansion was among the lowest.

This table comes from immunoSEQ multiplex PCR, and its TCRdb copy is limited to in-frame clones, with some not included. Of 80,000 to 85,000 clones listed, about 86% are singletons. A note on this clone: What it binds is unknown.

CDR3 size: 15 residues. From germline, CDR1 is PRHDT and CDR2 FYEKMQ (reference sequence). Trimming left V 0 bases short and J 0 bases short, with 6 bases between. Samples were taken at baseline and on day 1 of cycles 4 and 7. The V and J genes are TRBV13 and TRBJ1-5; D uncertain. This receptor was taken from an adult with an advanced solid tumor such as melanoma, head and neck, liver or kidney cancer. Sequenced here: CD4+ or CD8+ T cells sorted from blood, sampled in a trial of the OX40 agonist ivuxolimab. CDR3 in DNA: TGTGCCAGCAGCTTAGGCCGATATAGCAATCAGCCCCAGCATTTT. This encodes CASSLGRYSNQPQHF.